These 20 T cell receptor beta chains originate from one sample sequenced in a study of blood T cell repertoires in COVID-19. Sequencing used immunoSEQ multiplex PCR; TCRdb keeps in-frame clones, though not all of them. The table has 280,000 or so clones, 90% seen once. Input material: PBMCs or T cells enriched from blood (not recorded which). All receptors come from a woman aged 18-30 years with acute COVID-19.

The gene calls are TRBV12-5 and TRBJ1-1; 9 bases fit TRBD1. This CDR3 spans 13 amino acids. J gave up 5 bases and V 6 bases, and 4 bases lay outside the gene matches. Germline CDR1 is LGHNT and CDR2 is FRNRAP. The DNA of the CDR3 is TGTGCTAGTGGCAACAGGGGGCGGACTGAAGCTTTCTTT. Encoded protein: CASGNRGRTEAFF.

The gene calls are TRBV6-2 or TRBV6-3 and TRBJ1-2; 7 bases match TRBD1. The length of the CDR3 is 14 residues. CDR1 and CDR2 from the germline V gene are MNHEY and SVGEGT. Trimming took 4 bases from V and 5 from J; bases not matched to a gene: 7. The CDR3 spells CASSLAGTEYGYTF. The CDR3, as DNA: TGTGCCAGCAGTTTGGCCGGGACAGAGTATGGCTACACCTTC.

This clone was seen just once. The chain carries TRBV27 and TRBJ2-7, with D possibly TRBD2 on 6 matching bases. The germline gives CDR1 MNHEY, CDR2 SMNVEV (reference sequence). CDR3 length: 14 amino acids. Deletions cut 2 bases from V and 5 bases from J, with 13 bases between. CDR3 amino acids: CASSLNWVADEQYF. DNA for the CDR3: TGTGCCAGCAGTTTAAACTGGGTAGCGGACGAGCAGTACTTC.

This chain links TRBV5-4 with TRBJ2-7, with TRBD2 matching over 9 bases. Looked up from germline, CDR1 is SGHNT and CDR2 is YYREEE (reference sequence). V was clipped by 10 bases and J by 2 bases; unmatched bases: 25. The CDR3 length is 19 residues. This CDR3 reads CAYWVPLREGKTRTYEQYF. The DNA of the CDR3 is TGTGCCTACTGGGTCCCGTTGCGGGAGGGGAAAACTCGGACCTACGAGCAGTACTTC.

V gene TRBV29-1 combines with J gene TRBJ1-1; no clear D. The CDR3 covers 13 residues. Trimming took off 4 bases at V and 1 base at J, with 10 bases between the two ends. In germline, CDR1 is SQVTM, CDR2 ANQGSEA. The CDR3 coding sequence is TGCAGCGTTGCCCCAGGAAAGAACACTGAAGCTTTCTTT. This gives the protein CSVAPGKNTEAFF.

The rearrangement joins TRBV30 to TRBJ1-1, with a possible D match to TRBD1 (6 bases). CDR1 is GTSNPN and CDR2 is SVGIG in the germline V gene (reference sequence). This CDR3 spans 13 amino acids. V was clipped by 7 bases and J by 1 base, with 13 bases between them. The CDR3 spells CASTSRGNTEAFF. The CDR3 DNA reads as TGTGCCTCGACGAGCAGGGGGAACACTGAAGCTTTCTTT.

The gene calls are TRBV4-3 and TRBJ2-3; 9 nucleotides match TRBD1. CDR3 length equals 15 residues. V was clipped by 4 bases and J by 2 bases; unmatched bases: 4. Germline-derived CDR1 and CDR2 are LGHNA and YSLEER. CDR3 nucleotides: TGCGCCAGCAGCCGTGGGACAGGGAACACAGATACGCAGTATTTT. It encodes CASSRGTGNTDTQYF.

The chain has TRBV18 and TRBJ1-6, with D perhaps matching TRBD1 (5 bases). V was shortened by 6 bases and J by 2 bases, with 14 bases between the two germline ends. The CDR3 runs 16 residues. Germline assignment: CDR1 KGHSH and CDR2 LQKENI. CDR3 bases: TGTGCCAGCTCTCAAGACTTGGGGCCCTATAATTCACCCCTCCACTTT. Protein sequence: CASSQDLGPYNSPLHF. Variable domain in full (rest from reference TRBV18 and TRBJ1-6): NAGVMQNPRHLVRRRGQEARLRCSPMKGHSHVYWYRQLPEEGLKFMVYLQKENIIDESGMPKERFSAEFPKEGPSILRIQQVVRGDSAAYFCASSQDLGPYNSPLHFGNGTRLTVT.

J is TRBJ2-3 and V is TRBV29-1, with 7 nucleotides matching TRBD2. V lost 3 bases and J lost 0; bases outside the gene matches: 0. CDR3 length equals 13 residues. The germline V gene has CDR1 SQVTM and CDR2 ANQGSEA. CDR3 coding DNA: TGCAGCGTTGAGGGAGGGAGCACAGATACGCAGTATTTT. Residues: CSVEGGSTDTQYF.

The chain recombines TRBV18 with TRBJ1-1; D remains unclear. There are 15 residues in the CDR3. Trimming left V 4 bases short and J 1 base short, with 13 bases between. CDR1 and CDR2 (germline): KGHSH, LQKENI. The CDR3 sequence: CASSQGAGGNTEAFF. The DNA of the CDR3 is TGTGCCAGCTCACAGGGTGCAGGAGGGAACACTGAAGCTTTCTTT. The whole variable domain, filled in from reference TRBV18 and TRBJ1-1, reads NAGVMQNPRHLVRRRGQEARLRCSPMKGHSHVYWYRQLPEEGLKFMVYLQKENIIDESGMPKERFSAEFPKEGPSILRIQQVVRGDSAAYFCASSQGAGGNTEAFFGQGTRLTVV.

V usage is TRBV6-5 and J usage is TRBJ2-7, with unresolved D. Germline assignment: CDR1 MNHEY and CDR2 SVGAGI. The CDR3 totals 14 residues. The germline V and J ends were trimmed by 2 bases and 0 bases, with 8 bases remaining between them. The CDR3 region is CASSYEENSYEQYF. CDR3 coding DNA: TGTGCCAGCAGTTACGAGGAGAACTCCTACGAGCAGTACTTC.

The gene calls are TRBV6-5 and TRBJ2-7; D is perhaps TRBD1 (5 bases). Between the trimmed V and J ends, which lost 7 bases and 2 bases, there was a span of 15 bases. The CDR3 extends over 14 amino acids. Germline values: CDR1 MNHEY, CDR2 SVGAGI. CDR3 protein: CASTQQAYPYEQYF. The CDR3 DNA reads as TGTGCCAGCACCCAACAGGCGTACCCCTACGAGCAGTACTTC.

The chain joins TRBV5-8 to TRBJ1-1; D is undetermined. From germline, CDR1 is SGHTS and CDR2 YDEGEE. V lost 0 bases and J lost 6, with 9 bases in between. This CDR3 contains 13 residues. CDR3 nucleotide sequence: TGTGCCAGCAGCTTGGTTCGTCTCGCTGAAGCTTTCTTT. This gives the protein CASSLVRLAEAFF.

The chain couples TRBV5-6 to TRBJ1-3; D gene unclear. CDR3 size: 13 residues. V shed 0 bases and J shed 9 bases, with 10 bases lying between them. The germline V gene has CDR1 SGHDT and CDR2 YYEEEE. The CDR3 DNA reads as TGTGCCAGCAGCTTGGGCCGTGCAGGCACCATATATTTT. This translates into CASSLGRAGTIYF.

This sequence joins TRBV27 and TRBJ1-5, with TRBD1 as a possible D gene (6 bases). The germline V gene has CDR1 MNHEY and CDR2 SMNVEV (reference sequence). The CDR3 covers 14 residues. V was trimmed by 3 bases and J by 4 bases, leaving 10 bases between them. DNA of the CDR3: TGTGCCAGCAGTTTCAACAGGGTAAATCAGCCCCAGCATTTT. This sequence encodes CASSFNRVNQPQHF.

The chain has TRBV2 and TRBJ1-1; D gene uncertain. Germline V gene lookup returns CDR1 SNHLY and CDR2 FYNNEI. V lost 6 bases and J lost 1, with 12 bases in between. The CDR3 consists of 14 residues. In nucleotides, the CDR3 is TGTGCCAGCAGGGCCAGGCGAGAGAACACTGAAGCTTTCTTT. The encoded protein is CASRARRENTEAFF. Full variable domain (rest looked up from reference TRBV2 and TRBJ1-1): EPEVTQTPSHQVTQMGQEVILRCVPISNHLYFYWYRQILGQKVEFLVSFYNNEISEKSEIFDDQFSVERPDGSNFTLKIRSTKLEDSAMYFCASRARRENTEAFFGQGTRLTVV.

V gene TRBV28 combines with J gene TRBJ1-2, with TRBD1 matching 7 bases. The V gene end was trimmed by 3 bases and the J gene end by 3 bases; junction bases not matched to a gene: 16. Germline lookup yields CDR1 MDHEN and CDR2 SYDVKM. CDR3 length: 18 amino acids. CDR3 bases: TGTGCCAGCAGTTTCGAGGGGGCGAGACTATTGCCCCACTATGGCTACACCTTC. Residues: CASSFEGARLLPHYGYTF.

This clone is a singleton in its sample. The rearrangement links TRBV9 to TRBJ2-2, with a possible D match to TRBD2 (6 bases). The CDR3 sequence is 16 residues long. Germline V CDR1 and CDR2: SGDLS, YYNGEE. Trimming shortened V by 1 base and J by 1 base, and 11 bases separated the two germline ends. For the CDR3, the DNA is TGTGCCAGCAGCGTAATGCGGGGAAAGAACACCGGGGAGCTGTTTTTT. This sequence encodes CASSVMRGKNTGELFF.

The chain joins TRBV7-9 to TRBJ1-6, with D possibly TRBD1 on 6 matching bases. Germline CDR1 SEHNR, CDR2 FQNEAQ (reference sequence). The CDR3 is made up of 15 amino acids. Trimming shortened V by 0 bases and J by 10 bases, and 13 bases separated the two germline ends. CDR3 residues: CASSLAGAWGSPLHF. CDR3 nucleotide sequence: TGTGCCAGCAGCTTAGCGGGGGCCTGGGGGTCACCCCTCCACTTT.

The CDR3 DNA sequence: TGTGCCAGCAGCTCGCGGGGACAGCCAAACTCCTACAATGAGCAGTTCTTC. It encodes CASSSRGQPNSYNEQFF. This chain joins TRBV7-9 and TRBJ2-1; D possibly corresponds to TRBD1 (7 bases). V lost 4 bases to trimming and J lost 0 bases, with 16 bases between them. The CDR3 totals 17 residues. Germline V gene data show CDR1 as SEHNR and CDR2 as FQNEAQ (reference sequence).